The rows below give T cell receptor beta chains drawn from one sample of a study of cytomegalovirus exposure and HLA in healthy donors. TCRdb's table, derived via immunoSEQ multiplex PCR, lists solely in-frame clones and lacks some. The sample has 250,000 to 400,000 clones; about 90% are singletons. The sequencing sample was made of PBMCs. These receptors came from a woman in her thirties in good health and CMV-seropositive. Both conserved end residues are part of each CDR3. Each record gives: V gene, J gene, CDR3 length, D gene, clone size, CDR3 DNA, CDR3 protein. A D gene is named only where the DNA matches it firmly. Clone size appears in some rows only: once, few, many, or a class for an expanded clone.

TRBV5-1	TRBJ2-7	15	-	-	TGCGCCAGCAGCTTGGCGGTGGGCCTCCTCTACGAGCAGTACTTC	CASSLAVGLLYEQYF
TRBV6-6	TRBJ1-2	14	TRBD1	few	TGTGCCAGCAGCCCCCCGACAGGGGATAATGGCTACACCTTC	CASSPPTGDNGYTF
TRBV5-5	TRBJ1-4	15	-	-	TGTGCCAGCAGCTTAATGTGGGGTTCCAATGAAAAACTGTTTTTT	CASSLMWGSNEKLFF
TRBV11-2	TRBJ1-1	13	-	-	TGTGCCAGCAGCTTAGCAGGGGCCACTGAAGCTTTCTTT	CASSLAGATEAFF
TRBV28	TRBJ1-1	13	-	-	TGTGCCAGCAGTTGGAAGGGATACACTGAAGCTTTCTTT	CASSWKGYTEAFF
TRBV27	TRBJ1-4	16	TRBD1	-	TGTGCCAGCAGTTATTCAGGGGGAGGGTATAATGAAAAACTGTTTTTT	CASSYSGGGYNEKLFF
TRBV7-9	TRBJ2-1	14	-	-	TGTGCCAGCACCAATTCAGGGACCGGGTTTGAGCAGTTCTTC	CASTNSGTGFEQFF
TRBV29-1	TRBJ1-1	12	-	-	TGCAGCGTTGGTTCAGGATCCCCTGAAGCTTTCTTT	CSVGSGSPEAFF
TRBV5-1	TRBJ1-1	15	TRBD1	-	TGCGCCAGCAGCACTTCGACAGGGATGAACACTGAAGCTTTCTTT	CASSTSTGMNTEAFF
TRBV5-1	TRBJ1-2	15	TRBD1	-	TGCGCCAGCAGCTTGGCTGGACAGGGGACCTATGGCTACACCTTC	CASSLAGQGTYGYTF
TRBV6-5	TRBJ2-7	14	TRBD1	few	TGTGCCAGCAGTTACTCGACAGGGGCCGGGGCGAGCTTGTTC	CASSYSTGAGASLF